The 5 T cell receptor beta chains listed next were all sequenced from one sample in a study of blood T cells in healthy people across ages. Primed by a sample-barcoded 5' primer and a J-beta primer mix, a second PCR proceeded for about 7 to 11 cycles. TCRdb passed the 5' RACE reads through MiXCR, listing each CDR3 protein once. The repertoire consists of over a million distinct CDR3 sequences, with approximately 42% occurring once and the leading ten covering just over 4%. The material sequenced was blood. The receptors originated from a woman aged 18 to 35 in good health.

J is TRBJ2-1 and V is TRBV4-1; D tentatively reads TRBD1 or TRBD2 (5 bases each). CDR3 length equals 17 residues. Trimming took off 8 bases at V and 6 bases at J, with 26 bases between the two ends. Germline values: CDR1 MGHRA, CDR2 YSYEKL. For the CDR3, the DNA is TGCGCCAGCGGGGCCGTTCTACCGGGACCGGGATTCAATGAGCAGTTCTTC. Protein product: CASGAVLPGPGFNEQFF.

The chain couples TRBV7-2 to TRBJ2-5, with no clear D. This CDR3 spans 12 amino acids. V lost 6 bases and J lost 7, with 12 bases in between. Germline V gene lookup returns CDR1 SGHTA and CDR2 FQGNSA. CDR3: CASSLEERTQYF. The DNA of the CDR3 is TGTGCCAGCAGTCTCGAGGAACGGACCCAGTACTTC.

This clonotype was seen at least ten times. The chain couples TRBV6-6 to TRBJ1-2, with D tentatively TRBD1 (5 bases). Trimming removed 6 bases at V and 6 bases at J, with 8 bases between. CDR1 is MNHNY, CDR2 SVGAGI, per germline (reference sequence). The CDR3 sequence is 11 residues long. The CDR3 region has the DNA TGTGCCAGCAGAGGACAAGATGGCTACACCTTC. Residues: CASRGQDGYTF.

CDR3 nucleotides: TGTGCCAGCAGCGTCGGGCTAGCGGACAATGAGCAGTTCTTC. It encodes CASSVGLADNEQFF. This chain uses TRBV9 with TRBJ2-1, with TRBD2 matching over 7 bases. This CDR3 region has 14 residues. Losses at the gene ends were 2 bases for V and 5 bases for J; bases not matched to a gene: 4. Germline lookup yields CDR1 SGDLS and CDR2 YYNGEE.

The rearrangement uses TRBV27 and TRBJ2-4; 8 nucleotides align to TRBD2. TRBJ2-7 matches the DNA end more closely, so the J call is doubtful. The V gene's germline CDR1 is MNHEY and CDR2 SMNVEV (reference sequence). The CDR3 length is 16 residues. The CDR3 DNA reads as TGTGCCAGCAGTTCCCCTGGGAGCGGGAGAAAGAACGAGCAGTACTTC. Translated, it gives CASSSPGSGRKNEQYF.